A single sample is the source of the 27 T cell receptor beta chains below, sequenced in a study of Ad26.COV2.S vaccination and SARS-CoV-2 variants. The data were produced by immunoSEQ multiplex PCR, yet TCRdb's version contains in-frame clones alone and is incomplete. The sample has 400,000 to 500,000 clones, about 91% seen once. As to treatment: some 20 received Ad26.COV2.S at low or high dose, single or two shots; 5 received placebo; per-sample allocation not given. The samples date from day 63 after the first vaccine or placebo injection. Sequencing used peripheral blood, obtained in a trial of Ad26.COV2.S vaccine versus placebo. The receptors were sampled from a person aged 18-60 years who received the Ad26.COV2.S COVID-19 vaccine or a placebo.

The chain couples TRBV4-2 to TRBJ2-1, with 11 bases that match TRBD2. The CDR3 contains 17 residues. Per the germline V gene, CDR1 is LGHNA and CDR2 is YNFKEQ. V gave up 4 bases and J gave up 3 bases; unmatched junction bases: 8. The CDR3, as DNA: TGTGCCAGCAGCCCAACTGGGACTAGCGGAAACTACAATGAGCAGTTCTTC. This sequence encodes CASSPTGTSGNYNEQFF.

The rearrangement uses TRBV6-5 and TRBJ2-2; D is uncertain. The CDR3 runs 15 residues. Trimming removed 6 bases at V and 2 bases at J, with 13 bases between. In germline, CDR1 is MNHEY, CDR2 SVGAGI. The CDR3 bases are TGTGCCAGCAGACCCCGGTCGGTAAACACCGGGGAGCTGTTTTTT. This codes for CASRPRSVNTGELFF.

This clone showed up many times. The chain is built from TRBV5-1 and TRBJ1-4; no clear D. The germline CDR1 and CDR2 sequences are SGHRS and YFSETQ. V was shortened by 0 bases and J by 8 bases, with 8 bases between the two germline ends. This CDR3 spans 13 amino acids. The CDR3 sequence is CASSLEVGEKLFF. DNA for the CDR3: TGCGCCAGCAGCTTGGAGGTCGGCGAAAAACTGTTTTTT.

V is TRBV7-6 and J is TRBJ2-5; 7 nucleotides align to TRBD2. J gave up 0 bases and V 5 bases, and 15 bases lay outside the gene matches. The CDR3 length is 18 residues. Germline CDR1 SGHVS, CDR2 FNYEAQ. CDR3 residues: CASSPHGRERGNQETQYF. The CDR3 DNA sequence: TGTGCCAGCAGCCCCCACGGGCGGGAGCGGGGAAACCAAGAGACCCAGTACTTC. The complete variable domain, with remaining parts taken from reference TRBV7-6 and TRBJ2-5, reads GAGVSQSPRYKVTKRGQDVALRCDPISGHVSLYWYRQALGQGPEFLTYFNYEAQQDKSGLPNDRFSAERPEGSISTLTIQRTEQRDSAMYRCASSPHGRERGNQETQYFGPGTRLLVL.

The gene calls are TRBV2 and TRBJ1-5; 9 positions match TRBD1. Germline CDR1 is SNHLY and CDR2 is FYNNEI. This CDR3 comprises 14 residues. The ends lost 7 bases at V and 4 bases at J; junction bases unmatched: 5. CDR3: CASIRDRENQPQHF. CDR3 in DNA: TGTGCCAGCATCCGGGACAGGGAAAATCAGCCCCAGCATTTT.

V and J are TRBV6-4 and TRBJ2-3; tentatively, D is TRBD2 (6 bases). Trimming took 8 bases from V and 1 from J, leaving 19 bases between them. CDR3 length equals 16 residues. Germline CDR1 reads MRHNA; CDR2 reads SNTAGT. The chain's CDR3 is CASRSSAVGGTDTQYF. CDR3 in DNA: TGTGCCAGCCGGTCTAGCGCCGTGGGGGGCACAGATACGCAGTATTTT.

The chain links TRBV5-1 to TRBJ1-6; no clear D gene. CDR1 and CDR2 from the germline V gene are SGHRS and YFSETQ. The CDR3 is made up of 15 amino acids. The ends were cut back, 4 bases at V and 3 bases at J, with 11 bases in the middle. The CDR3 nucleotides are TGCGCCAGCAGCCTCCGGACGGTCTATAATTCACCCCTCCACTTT. It codes for CASSLRTVYNSPLHF. The variable domain in full, with the rest retrieved from reference TRBV5-1 and TRBJ1-6, is KAGVTQTPRYLIKTRGQQVTLSCSPISGHRSVSWYQQTPGQGLQFLFEYFSETQRNKGNFPGRFSGRQFSNSRSEMNVSTLELGDSALYLCASSLRTVYNSPLHFGNGTRLTVT.

V and J are TRBV10-3 and TRBJ1-1; D remains unclear. The CDR3 covers 13 residues. CDR1 and CDR2 from the germline V gene are ENHRY and SYGVKD. V gave up 10 bases and J gave up 0 bases, with 12 bases separating them. The CDR3 region is CATTREMNTEAFF. The CDR3 nucleotides read TGTGCCACCACCAGAGAAATGAACACTGAAGCTTTCTTT.

V usage is TRBV19 and J usage is TRBJ1-2; D is undetermined. Germline V gene sequence: CDR1 LNHDA, CDR2 SQIVND (reference sequence). The V and J ends lost 1 base and 4 bases respectively, with 16 bases between them. The CDR3 is 16 residues long. Written as DNA, the CDR3 is TGTGCCAGTAGTATAGGACTTGGGCCCTCGAGCTATGGCTACACCTTC. Encoded protein: CASSIGLGPSSYGYTF.

V usage is TRBV2 and J usage is TRBJ1-3; perhaps TRBD1 as D (5 bases). This CDR3 has 14 residues. Germline V lookup: CDR1 SNHLY, CDR2 FYNNEI. Trimming cost V 5 bases and J 0 bases, with 8 bases left between them. DNA of the CDR3: TGTGCCAGCAGTCTGACAGCCTCTGGAAACACCATATATTTT. As protein: CASSLTASGNTIYF. Full variable domain (rest looked up from reference TRBV2 and TRBJ1-3): EPEVTQTPSHQVTQMGQEVILRCVPISNHLYFYWYRQILGQKVEFLVSFYNNEISEKSEIFDDQFSVERPDGSNFTLKIRSTKLEDSAMYFCASSLTASGNTIYFGEGSWLTVV.

The chain uses TRBV5-5 and TRBJ2-5; D perhaps matches TRBD2 (6 bases). CDR3 size: 15 residues. Germline CDR1 and CDR2: SGHKS and YYEKEE (reference sequence). Trimming took off 2 bases at V and 1 base at J, with 12 bases between the two ends. The CDR3 reads CASSFTRLVQETQYF. The CDR3 nucleotides are TGTGCCAGCAGCTTTACCCGACTAGTCCAAGAGACCCAGTACTTC. The variable domain in full, with the rest retrieved from reference TRBV5-5 and TRBJ2-5, is DAGVTQSPTHLIKTRGQQVTLRCSPISGHKSVSWYQQVLGQGPQFIFQYYEKEERGRGNFPDRFSARQFPNYSSELNVNALLLGDSALYLCASSFTRLVQETQYFGPGTRLLVL.

The genes are TRBV7-2 and TRBJ2-3, with TRBD2 matching over 7 bases. The CDR3 has 15 residues. Germline CDR1 and CDR2: SGHTA and FQGNSA. Trimming removed 6 bases from V and 4 bases from J; junction bases left unmatched: 10. CDR3 sequence reads: CASRYDGLVPDTQYF. CDR3 nucleotide sequence: TGTGCCAGCAGGTACGACGGACTAGTGCCAGATACGCAGTATTTT.

V gene TRBV3-1 (or the pseudogene TRBV3-2) combines with J gene TRBJ2-3, with TRBD1 as a possible D gene (6 bases). Germline V lookup: CDR1 LGHDT, CDR2 YNNKEL (reference sequence). CDR3 length: 12 amino acids. The V gene lost 6 bases and the J gene lost 8 bases, with 12 bases spanning the gap. The CDR3 is CASSYRVSTQYF. The CDR3 DNA is TGTGCCAGCAGTTACAGGGTTTCTACGCAGTATTTT.

This chain links TRBV4-3 with TRBJ2-3; TRBD1 matches 11 bases. This CDR3 comprises 16 residues. CDR1 LGHNA and CDR2 YSLEER come from the germline V gene. Trimming took 3 bases from V and 2 from J; bases not matched to a gene: 4. The CDR3 nucleotides are TGCGCCAGCAGCCAGGGACAGGGGGAAAACACAGATACGCAGTATTTT. Protein sequence: CASSQGQGENTDTQYF.

This chain joins TRBV3-1 (or the pseudogene TRBV3-2) and TRBJ2-7; possibly TRBD1 or TRBD2 for D (6 bases each). The CDR3 runs 14 residues. Germline V gene lookup returns CDR1 LGHDT and CDR2 YNNKEL (reference sequence). V lost 4 bases and J 4 bases, leaving 14 bases between the germline ends. DNA for the CDR3: TGTGCCAGCAGCCCCCTGGGGGGCCAGTACGAGCAGTACTTC. It translates to CASSPLGGQYEQYF.

The V gene is TRBV7-2, the J gene TRBJ2-5; 9 positions agree with TRBD1. The germline gives CDR1 SGHTA, CDR2 FQGNSA. V was clipped by 7 bases and J by 1 base; unmatched bases: 1. CDR3 length: 13 amino acids. CDR3 DNA: TGTGCCAGCAACAGGGGGCCCCAAGAGACCCAGTACTTC. This codes for CASNRGPQETQYF.

The CDR3 sequence is CASSPRGQSLYGYTF. The CDR3 nucleotides read TGTGCCAGCAGCCCGAGGGGGCAGAGTCTCTATGGCTACACCTTC. The chain employs TRBV7-8 and TRBJ1-2; 7 positions match TRBD1. There are 15 residues in the CDR3. Germline V gene sequence: CDR1 SGHVS, CDR2 FQNEAQ. J gave up 4 bases and V 5 bases, and 10 bases lay outside the gene matches.

V gene TRBV5-6 combines with J gene TRBJ2-7, with 7 bases lining up with TRBD2. The germline CDR1 and CDR2 sequences are SGHDT and YYEEEE. The CDR3 has 16 amino acids. V shed 2 bases and J 1 base; nucleotides not matched to a gene: 9. Here the CDR3 reads CASSFGAGFSSYEQYF. In DNA form, the CDR3 reads TGTGCCAGCAGCTTCGGAGCGGGGTTTTCTTCCTACGAGCAGTACTTC.

As DNA, the CDR3 is TGTGCCAGCAGCTCCCGGTCCCTCGGAAAACTGTTTTTT. The encoded protein is CASSSRSLGKLFF. The gene calls are TRBV13 and TRBJ1-4; D gene unclear. CDR1 and CDR2 (germline): PRHDT, FYEKMQ (reference sequence). This CDR3 is 13 amino acids long. V dropped 4 bases and J dropped 10 bases, with 13 bases sitting between them.

This clone was detected once. J is TRBJ2-1 and V is TRBV24-1; D is possibly TRBD2 (5 bases). Germline CDR1 is KGHDR and CDR2 is SFDVKD. Trimming pared 4 bases from V and 7 bases from J, leaving 19 bases between. The CDR3 contains 16 residues. The chain's CDR3 is CATSDTAGIIINEQFF. DNA of the CDR3: TGTGCCACCAGTGACACCGCCGGGATTATAATTAATGAGCAGTTCTTC.

The chain is built from TRBV11-3 and TRBJ1-2; tentative D call: TRBD1 (6 bases). The CDR3 has 12 residues. Germline V CDR1 and CDR2: SGHNT, YENEEA. The V and J ends lost 11 bases and 4 bases respectively, with 14 bases between them. CDR3 sequence reads: CAGFGTTYGYTF. The DNA of the CDR3 is TGTGCCGGATTTGGGACAACCTATGGCTACACCTTC. Filled out from reference TRBV11-3 and TRBJ1-2, the complete variable domain reads EAGVVQSPRYKIIEKKQPVAFWCNPISGHNTLYWYLQNLGQGPELLIRYENEEAVDDSQLPKDRFSAERLKGVDSTLKIQPAELGDSAVYLCAGFGTTYGYTFGSGTRLTVV.

The rearrangement links TRBV6-5 to TRBJ1-2; D is perhaps TRBD1 (5 bases). The CDR3 runs 14 residues. Trimming cost V 6 bases and J 0 bases, with 11 bases left between them. In germline, CDR1 is MNHEY, CDR2 SVGAGI. The CDR3, as DNA: TGTGCCAGCAGATCAGACAGTTCTAACTATGGCTACACCTTC. This translates into CASRSDSSNYGYTF.

The chain links TRBV7-9 to TRBJ2-1; 7 bases agree with TRBD1. J lost 4 bases, V lost 7 bases, and 10 bases had no gene match. In germline, CDR1 is SEHNR, CDR2 FQNEAQ (reference sequence). There are 15 residues in the CDR3. The CDR3 here is CASTRGQAKYNEQFF. The CDR3 DNA reads as TGTGCCAGCACCCGAGGACAGGCGAAATACAATGAGCAGTTCTTC.

On this clone itself: At one end, the junction sequence differs from germline, possibly due to a read error. The chain carries TRBV7-8 and TRBJ1-3; no firm D call. The CDR3 runs 15 residues. The germline CDR1 and CDR2 sequences are SGHVS and FQNEAQ. CDR3 sequence: CASRLGLYSGNTIYF. DNA for the CDR3: TGTGCCAGCAGATTAGGACTTTACTCTGGAAACACCATATATTTT.

The CDR3 DNA is TGTGCCAGCAGCTTAGCGGGAGGGTTCTATAGCAATCAGCCCCAGCATTTT. Encoded protein: CASSLAGGFYSNQPQHF. V usage is TRBV7-2 and J usage is TRBJ1-5, with unresolved D. This CDR3 contains 17 residues. V lost 0 bases to trimming and J lost 0 bases, with 12 bases between them. CDR1 is SGHTA and CDR2 is FQGNSA in the germline V gene.

This clone was counted once. CDR3 sequence reads: CASSSGWRLKGGDGQPQHF. The DNA for the CDR3 is TGTGCCAGCAGTTCTGGGTGGAGGCTAAAAGGGGGCGACGGTCAGCCCCAGCATTTT. V usage is TRBV28 and J usage is TRBJ1-5; 7 nucleotides align to TRBD1. Germline V gene data show CDR1 as MDHEN and CDR2 as SYDVKM. V gave up 4 bases and J gave up 6 bases; unmatched junction bases: 21. The CDR3 totals 19 residues.

The DNA for the CDR3 is TGCGCCAGTAAACAGGGCAGGGACACTGAAGCTTTCTTT. Translation gives CASKQGRDTEAFF. The V gene is TRBV5-1, the J gene TRBJ1-1; a possible D gene is TRBD1 (6 bases). CDR1 is SGHRS, CDR2 YFSETQ, per germline. Trimming removed 8 bases at V and 3 bases at J, with 14 bases between. The CDR3 totals 13 residues.